This TCR beta chain was sequenced for a study of T cell responses to AZD1222 COVID-19 vaccine. Study outcomes and limitations: Among vaccine-associated CD4 TCRs, coverage spanned spike, with dominance at 160-218 and 743-854. Per reports, nearly half of all spike-specific TCRs target regions that are unmutated in variants.

Note on this clone: Its antigen remains unidentified.

The repertoire was sequenced with immunoSEQ multiplex PCR; TCRdb's copy has only in-frame clones and lacks some. This table has about 120,000 clones, 88% appearing once. From germline, CDR1 is KGHSH and CDR2 LQKENI. CDR3 length: 15 residues. V lost 3 bases and J 7 bases, leaving 18 bases between the germline ends. The material sequenced was peripheral blood, taken 28 days after the second AZD1222 dose. The J gene is TRBJ1-1, the V gene TRBV18, with D possibly matching TRBD1 (5 bases). The clonotype was recovered from an adult who received the AZD1222 COVID-19 vaccine. CDR3 amino acids: CASSPPSLGVDEAFF. The CDR3 DNA follows: TGTGCCAGCTCACCCCCCTCATTGGGGGTGGATGAAGCTTTCTTT. Using reference TRBV18 and TRBJ1-1 for the parts outside the CDR3, the full variable domain is NAGVMQNPRHLVRRRGQEARLRCSPMKGHSHVYWYRQLPEEGLKFMVYLQKENIIDESGMPKERFSAEFPKEGPSILRIQQVVRGDSAAYFCASSPPSLGVDEAFFGQGTRLTVV.